This note documents a single T cell receptor beta chain sequence. Its antigen is unknown. This entry belongs to a study of CXCR3-negative and CXCR3-positive naive CD8 T cells (dated by TCRdb to between 2017 and 2020). Context from the whole study: Some 130 million TRB reads were obtained in total, roughly 1.5 +/- 0.3 million reads per library. The diversity and physicochemical repertoire analyses included approximately ten donors pooled from two independent experiments. For the TRBV-TRBJ cluster analysis, the naive subsets came from 5 donors, while the memory cells came from 3 donors.

These reads were obtained on a NextSeq 550. The Human TCR Profiling Kit (MiLaboratory) was used to make UMI-labeled 5' RACE TRB cDNA libraries. The full amount of extracted RNA was used for cDNA synthesis, and the full amount of resulting cDNA was used for PCR amplification. The libraries were made side by side, with each library going through the same number of PCR cycles. Turning to the authors' computational methods: MIGEC and MiXCR extracted about 48,000 +/- 9,800 unique UMI-labeled TRB cDNA molecules per library, requiring at least two reads per UMI. An average of approximately 40,000 +/- 10,000 functional in-frame TRB CDR3 nucleotide clonotypes without stop codons was found per library. After each sample was downsampled to 5000 UMI-labeled TRB molecules, VDJtools was used to calculate diversity metrics such as normalized Shannon-Wiener and Chao1. For the central five CDR3 residues, VDJtools calculated physicochemical properties weighted by clonotype size, namely interaction energy, strength, volume and Kidera factor 4. After the reads were reprocessed by TCRdb, one entry was made per CDR3 protein sequence, with no DNA. TCRdb's processing, not the authors', yielded these V and J calls. This sample's clone table shows 150,000 or so distinct CDR3 sequences. The ten largest clones add up to around 0.5% of the sample.

CDR1 SGHVS and CDR2 FNYEAQ were looked up in the germline V gene. Reading from cysteine to phenylalanine, the CDR3 counts 14 amino acids. DNA was not recorded. For every CD8+ T cell subset, a few hundred thousand cells were flow-sorted straight into RLT lysis buffer, and each subset was sorted in triplicate. To keep memory contaminants out, a stringent definition of naive CD8+ T cells was applied: CD45RO-CCR7+CD27+CD95-. Using standard density gradient centrifugation, peripheral blood mononuclear cells were isolated from buffy coats. A FACSAria III was used to flow-sort naive CD8+ T cells into CXCR3-negative and CXCR3-positive populations. An RNeasy Mini Kit was used to extract total RNA from the sorted cells. General conclusions and limits of the study: Because surface CD5, which has been linked to self-reactivity in mice, was comparable between naive subsets, TCR interaction strength was also inferred from TRB CDR3 physicochemical properties. Both naive subsets had comparably high repertoire diversity, while memory CD8+ T cells had much lower repertoire diversity. TRB CDR3s from CXCR3-positive naive cells showed higher hydrophobicity (lower Kidera factor 4), lower energy, and higher strength and volume indices than CXCR3-negative naive cells. Because CXCR3 expression was partially decreased after cryopreservation, freshly isolated PBMCs were used for most assays. Similar TRBV-TRBJ usage was shown by naive CXCR3-negative and CXCR3-positive cells from the same donor, whereas distinct patterns were shown by memory cells.

Sequenced material: naive CXCR3+ CD8+ T cells from blood. In the paper's terms, the cell subset or site label means: CD45RO-CCR7+CD27+CD95- naive CD8+ T cells expressing CXCR3 (TNR3+). This TCR came from a human donor in good health. Some clones in this sample may be carry-over from other donors' samples. In this chain, TRBV7-6 is recombined with TRBJ2-1; TCRdb returns TRBD2, unconfirmable since there is no DNA. The CDR3 sequence is CASEPGLNYNEQFF. Reference TRBV7-6 and TRBJ2-1 proteins supply the regions before and after the CDR3; the full variable domain is: GAGVSQSPRYKVTKRGQDVALRCDPISGHVSLYWYRQALGQGPEFLTYFNYEAQQDKSGLPNDRFSAERPEGSISTLTIQRTEQRDSAMYRCASEPGLNYNEQFFGPGTRLTVL.